These 23 T cell receptor beta chains came from one sample sequenced in a study of CD8+ T cells in alopecia areata. cDNA reverse transcribed from extracted RNA served as the sequencing template. Generated by immunoSEQ multiplex PCR, the TCRdb table keeps only in-frame clones and is missing some. The sample has about 110,000 clones, around 59% seen once; the top ten hold around a fifth. The sample taken for sequencing was CD8+ T cells sorted from blood. These receptors originate from a human donor in good health.

In its sample, this clone was seen a few times. The rearrangement joins TRBV30 to TRBJ2-6, with 12 bases matching TRBD1. The CDR3 consists of 17 residues. Germline values: CDR1 GTSNPN, CDR2 SVGIG (reference sequence). With 2 bases clipped from V and 2 bases from J, the junction kept 4 bases outside the gene matches. CDR3 coding DNA: TGTGCCTGGAGTCCCGGGACAGGGGGCGCTGGGGCCAACGTCCTGACTTTC. Residues: CAWSPGTGGAGANVLTF.

The chain is built from TRBV23-1 and TRBJ2-5, with a tentative D call TRBD2 (5 bases). TRBV23-1 falls under the ORF class, with uncertain function. The ends were cut back, 6 bases at V and 1 base at J, with 18 bases in the middle. The CDR3 is 16 residues long. The chain's CDR3 is CASSTLGFGVQETQYF. The CDR3 nucleotides are TGCGCCAGCAGCACCCTAGGTTTCGGGGTCCAAGAGACCCAGTACTTC.

The V call is TRBV2, the J call TRBJ1-1; 9 nucleotides agree with TRBD1. The CDR3 consists of 13 residues. After removal of 9 bases from V and 8 bases from J, the junction contained 10 bases not matched to a gene. Looked up from germline, CDR1 is SNHLY and CDR2 is FYNNEI. CDR3: CASNDRGYGEAFF. The CDR3 DNA follows: TGTGCCAGTAACGACAGGGGGTACGGGGAAGCTTTCTTT. The variable domain in full, completed from reference TRBV2 and TRBJ1-1, reads EPEVTQTPSHQVTQMGQEVILRCVPISNHLYFYWYRQILGQKVEFLVSFYNNEISEKSEIFDDQFSVERPDGSNFTLKIRSTKLEDSAMYFCASNDRGYGEAFFGQGTRLTVV.

The chain is built from TRBV7-2 and TRBJ2-7, with TRBD1 identical over 10 bases. This CDR3 spans 14 amino acids. V gave up 1 base and J gave up 7 bases; unmatched junction bases: 4. Germline V gives CDR1 SGHTA, CDR2 FQGNSA. CDR3 bases: TGTGCCAGCAGCTTAGTGGACAGGGGGGAGGAGCAGTACTTC. This sequence encodes CASSLVDRGEEQYF.

The sample holds a few counts of this clone. This chain connects TRBV30 to TRBJ2-3, with 7 positions matching TRBD1. Germline loops: CDR1 GTSNPN, CDR2 SVGIG (reference sequence). There are 15 residues in the CDR3. Trimming at V came to 2 bases and at J to 1 base, leaving 6 bases not matched to a gene. The CDR3 DNA sequence: TGTGCCTGGAGTCGCGGAACAGGGGGCACAGATACGCAGTATTTT. It yields the protein CAWSRGTGGTDTQYF. Full variable domain (rest looked up from reference TRBV30 and TRBJ2-3): SQTIHQWPATLVQPVGSPLSLECTVEGTSNPNLYWYRQAAGRGLQLLFYSVGIGQISSEVPQNLSASRPQDRQFILSSKKLLLSDSGFYLCAWSRGTGGTDTQYFGPGTRLTVL.

The V call is TRBV7-9, the J call TRBJ1-1; unclear D gene. The CDR3 contains 14 residues. Trimming pared 5 bases from V and 2 bases from J, leaving 12 bases between. Germline CDR1 reads SEHNR; CDR2 reads FQNEAQ (reference sequence). The DNA for the CDR3 is TGTGCCAGCAGCCCTGGCGGATCCAACACTGAAGCTTTCTTT. Translated: CASSPGGSNTEAFF.

The chain has TRBV9 and TRBJ2-1; 12 positions match TRBD1. Germline V lookup: CDR1 SGDLS, CDR2 YYNGEE. V lost 3 bases, J lost 9 bases, and 4 bases stayed unmatched. CDR3 length equals 14 residues. The CDR3 nucleotides are TGTGCCAGCAGCGGCGGGACAGGGGGCATTGAGCAGTTCTTC. Its protein is CASSGGTGGIEQFF. Together with reference TRBV9 and TRBJ2-1, the CDR3 gives the full variable domain: DSGVTQTPKHLITATGQRVTLRCSPRSGDLSVYWYQQSLDQGLQFLIQYYNGEERAKGNILERFSAQQFPDLHSELNLSSLELGDSALYFCASSGGTGGIEQFFGPGTRLTVL.

The table lists this clone with a few counts. V usage is TRBV5-4 and J usage is TRBJ2-3, with 9 positions matching TRBD2. The CDR3 has 17 amino acids. The ends lost 4 bases at V and 3 bases at J; junction bases unmatched: 12. CDR1 is SGHNT and CDR2 is YYREEE in the germline V gene (reference sequence). The CDR3 reads CASSQDLAGGPTDTQYF. In nucleotides, the CDR3 is TGTGCCAGCAGCCAAGACTTGGCGGGGGGGCCGACAGATACGCAGTATTTT.

The CDR3 reads CARQGALGYGYTF. The CDR3 region has the DNA TGTGCCAGACAGGGGGCGCTGGGCTATGGCTACACCTTC. V gene TRBV2 combines with J gene TRBJ1-2, with TRBD1 identical over 9 bases. Germline values: CDR1 SNHLY, CDR2 FYNNEI. The CDR3 loop spans 13 amino acids. V was pared by 9 bases and J by 4 bases, with 6 bases of the junction left unmatched.

With regard to this clone: Other DNA sequences within the sample encode an identical CDR3. The chain links TRBV29-1 to TRBJ2-7; TRBD1 or TRBD2 may be the D gene (7 bases each). The CDR3 totals 14 residues. Germline V gene data show CDR1 as SQVTM and CDR2 as ANQGSEA. The V end was cut by 5 bases, the J end by 4 bases, with 18 bases between. CDR3 residues: CSVLPGQREYEQYF. Written as DNA, the CDR3 is TGCAGCGTTCTACCGGGACAGCGGGAATACGAGCAGTACTTC.

This chain connects TRBV19 to TRBJ2-7, with D possibly matching TRBD1 (6 bases). CDR1 and CDR2 (germline): LNHDA, SQIVND (reference sequence). V was trimmed by 10 bases and J by 0 bases, leaving 19 bases between them. The CDR3 length is 15 residues. The CDR3 protein is CATRGLRGSSYEQYF. The CDR3 DNA sequence: TGTGCCACAAGAGGGTTGAGGGGGAGCTCCTACGAGCAGTACTTC.

The V call is TRBV29-1, the J call TRBJ1-2; tentatively, D is TRBD1 (6 bases). The CDR3 totals 11 residues. V was shortened by 6 bases and J by 8 bases, with 13 bases between the two germline ends. Germline values: CDR1 SQVTM, CDR2 ANQGSEA. CDR3 sequence: CSVLQGFGYTF. For the CDR3, the DNA is TGCAGCGTCCTACAGGGTTTCGGCTACACCTTC.

V usage is TRBV7-9 and J usage is TRBJ1-6; 9 bases are shared with TRBD1. The CDR3 consists of 16 residues. V was pared by 3 bases and J by 10 bases, with 10 bases of the junction left unmatched. Germline V CDR1 and CDR2: SEHNR, FQNEAQ (reference sequence). The CDR3: CASSFASGTGQSPLHF. The CDR3 DNA reads TGTGCCAGCAGCTTCGCCTCAGGGACAGGGCAGTCACCCCTCCACTTT. The whole variable domain, filled in from reference TRBV7-9 and TRBJ1-6, reads DTGVSQNPRHKITKRGQNVTFRCDPISEHNRLYWYRQTLGQGPEFLTYFQNEAQLEKSRLLSDRFSAERPKGSFSTLEIQRTEQGDSAMYLCASSFASGTGQSPLHFGNGTRLTVT.

The rearrangement links TRBV15 to TRBJ2-3, with a tentative D call TRBD1 (5 bases). The CDR3 covers 16 residues. Germline values: CDR1 LNHNV, CDR2 YYDKDF (reference sequence). V was trimmed by 6 bases and J by 4 bases, leaving 20 bases between them. The CDR3 is CATRKRGSDVPDTQYF. CDR3 nucleotides: TGTGCCACCAGGAAAAGGGGCAGTGACGTCCCAGATACGCAGTATTTT.

The CDR3 DNA sequence: TGTGCCAGCAGCCCCGGACTGAACAGCCACAATGAGCAGTTCTTC. This translates into CASSPGLNSHNEQFF. The gene calls are TRBV13 and TRBJ2-1, with TRBD2 as a possible D gene (5 bases). The CDR3 extends over 15 amino acids. Germline lookup yields CDR1 PRHDT and CDR2 FYEKMQ (reference sequence). V lost 5 bases and J lost 5, with 16 bases in between. The full variable domain, in which reference TRBV13 and TRBJ2-1 provide the parts outside the CDR3, is AAGVIQSPRHLIKEKRETATLKCYPIPRHDTVYWYQQGPGQDPQFLISFYEKMQSDKGSIPDRFSAQQFSDYHSELNMSSLELGDSALYFCASSPGLNSHNEQFFGPGTRLTVL.

This clone was counted once. The chain carries TRBV2 and TRBJ2-7; D remains ambiguous. This CDR3 contains 13 residues. Germline V lookup: CDR1 SNHLY, CDR2 FYNNEI. Trimming took 6 bases from V and 0 from J, leaving 9 bases between them. The CDR3 is CASRGTSSYEQYF. Written as DNA, the CDR3 is TGTGCCAGCAGGGGAACCAGCTCCTACGAGCAGTACTTC.

The chain uses TRBV9 and TRBJ2-7; TRBD2 agrees at 11 bases. V shed 0 bases, J shed 6 bases, and the junction held 2 bases outside the gene matches. The germline V gene has CDR1 SGDLS and CDR2 YYNGEE. The CDR3 covers 14 residues. CDR3 in DNA: TGTGCCAGCAGCGTAGGGCTAGCGGGAGGCGAGCAGTACTTC. It codes for CASSVGLAGGEQYF.

This clone was observed a handful of times. This rearrangement joins TRBV9 to TRBJ1-2; no clear D. Trimming pared 4 bases from V and 2 bases from J, leaving 12 bases between. The CDR3 extends over 14 amino acids. CDR1 is SGDLS, CDR2 YYNGEE, per germline. In nucleotides, the CDR3 is TGTGCCAGCAGCCCCGGAGGGTCGAACTATGGCTACACCTTC. Translating it yields CASSPGGSNYGYTF.

This clone was observed a few times. The chain recombines TRBV13 with TRBJ2-2; no clear D. In germline, CDR1 is PRHDT, CDR2 FYEKMQ (reference sequence). The length of the CDR3 is 12 residues. Trimming removed 3 bases from V and 6 bases from J, with 5 bases in between. CDR3 sequence: CASSFSSGELFF. The DNA for the CDR3 is TGTGCCAGCAGCTTTTCTTCCGGGGAGCTGTTTTTT.

V and J are TRBV29-1 and TRBJ2-5; D may be TRBD1 (5 bases). Trimming removed 3 bases from V and 5 bases from J, with 22 bases in between. Per the germline V gene, CDR1 is SQVTM and CDR2 is ANQGSEA. This CDR3 is 16 amino acids long. DNA of the CDR3: TGCAGCGTTGATGGGGCTGGCCGGCAGGCGGACGAGACCCAGTACTTC. Protein product: CSVDGAGRQADETQYF.

This clone was recorded a few times. The gene calls are TRBV29-1 and TRBJ1-2, with D perhaps TRBD1 (5 bases). Trimming took 4 bases from V and 9 from J, leaving 24 bases between them. The CDR3 runs 15 residues. Germline values: CDR1 SQVTM, CDR2 ANQGSEA. The CDR3 region has the DNA TGCAGCGTTGTCGGGCCCCAGGGCGCCGTTAGTCGCTACACCTTC. It yields the protein CSVVGPQGAVSRYTF.

In this sample, this clone turned up a few times. The CDR3 region has the DNA TGCGCCAGCAGCTTGGGGGCAGGCAATCAAGAGACCCAGTACTTC. Its translation: CASSLGAGNQETQYF. V is TRBV5-1 and J is TRBJ2-5; the D is unclear. Germline V gene data show CDR1 as SGHRS and CDR2 as YFSETQ. This CDR3 comprises 15 residues. Trimming removed 0 bases at V and 2 bases at J, with 11 bases between.

The rearrangement joins TRBV28 to TRBJ2-3; TRBD1 is a possible D gene (6 bases). This CDR3 is built from 12 residues. V shed 8 bases and J shed 6 bases, with 12 bases lying between them. In germline, CDR1 is MDHEN, CDR2 SYDVKM. CDR3 residues: CASASGVDTQYF. The CDR3 nucleotides are TGTGCCAGCGCCTCAGGGGTGGATACGCAGTATTTT.